One T cell receptor beta chain is described in this entry. The antigen is not known. The data are from a study of OX40 agonist ivuxolimab in advanced cancers. Study at large: Ivuxolimab was delivered to patients intravenously every 2 weeks at doses spanning 0.01 to 10 mg/kg.

General study points: With doses of 0.1 to 3.0 mg/kg, CD4+ and CD8+ blood T cells had undergone clonal expansion by week 6. CD4+ T cells averaged fewer expanded clones than CD8+ T cells.

V was shortened by 0 bases and J by 2 bases, with 10 bases between the two germline ends. Germline values: CDR1 SQVTM, CDR2 ANQGSEA. CDR3 size: 14 residues. Assay: immunoSEQ multiplex PCR; the TCRdb copy retains only in-frame clones and omits some. Of about 28,000 clones listed, about 81% are singletons. The TCR sequence derives from an adult with an advanced solid tumor such as melanoma, head and neck, liver or kidney cancer. This specimen consisted of CD4+ or CD8+ T cells sorted from blood, obtained in a trial of the OX40 agonist ivuxolimab. The J gene is TRBJ1-2, the V gene TRBV29-1; TRBD1 might be the D (6 bases). CDR3 sequence (DNA): TGCAGCGTTGAAGATAGGGGGAACAACTATGGCTACACCTTC. Protein: CSVEDRGNNYGYTF.